The 13 T cell receptor beta chains below were found in one sample sequenced in a study of monozygotic twins with inflammatory bowel disease. TCRdb re-called the 5' RACE reads and catalogs CDR3 proteins one per entry, DNA excluded. The sample has a few hundred thousand distinct CDR3 sequences. Sequenced material: blood. The source of these receptors is a human donor with ulcerative colitis or Crohn's disease, or a healthy co-twin of an affected twin (not recorded which).

The chain links TRBV29-1 to TRBJ2-3; TCRdb selects TRBD1, and the lack of DNA leaves this call unchecked. CDR1 is SQVTM and CDR2 is ANQGSEA in the germline V gene. This CDR3 region has 13 residues. The CDR3 here is CSGHHGGADTQYF.

CDR3 region: CASSSMRLAETDTQYF. The rearrangement uses TRBV2 and TRBJ2-3; the TCRdb call, TRBD2, lacks DNA for checking. The CDR3 length is 16 residues. CDR1 SNHLY and CDR2 FYNNEI come from the germline V gene.

The rearrangement uses TRBV20-1 and TRBJ2-3; lacking DNA, the TRBD2 call made by TCRdb goes unchecked. Germline V gene data show CDR1 as DFQATT and CDR2 as SNEGSKA (reference sequence). This CDR3 is 16 amino acids long. The CDR3 sequence: CTPGGEGLRGTDTQYF.

The gene calls are TRBV4-1 and TRBJ2-1; as DNA is missing, the TRBD2 call by TCRdb cannot be tested. Germline loops: CDR1 MGHRA, CDR2 YSYEKL. The CDR3 contains 19 residues. The CDR3 protein is CASSQDRAIAGGPFNEQFF.

The gene calls are TRBV20-1 and TRBJ2-3; TCRdb reports TRBD2, a call that lacks DNA to check it against. The length of the CDR3 is 13 residues. Germline CDR1 reads DFQATT; CDR2 reads SNEGSKA (reference sequence). CDR3: CSALAASTDTQYF.

The V call is TRBV24-1, the J call TRBJ2-7; TCRdb calls TRBD1, which cannot be checked without DNA. Germline CDR1 reads KGHDR; CDR2 reads SFDVKD. This CDR3 has 13 residues. The CDR3 reads CATSDLPGDEQYF.

The chain combines TRBV29-1 with TRBJ2-1. Germline assignment: CDR1 SQVTM and CDR2 ANQGSEA. This CDR3 spans 15 amino acids. The CDR3: CSVEVRGRSYNEQFF.

V gene TRBV29-1 combines with J gene TRBJ2-2; TCRdb proposes TRBD2, but this gene call is untestable without DNA. CDR3 length: 15 residues. Germline CDR1 is SQVTM and CDR2 is ANQGSEA. CDR3 region: CSVAGEPSYTGDLFF.

V is TRBV15 and J is TRBJ2-1; TCRdb outputs TRBD1, but without DNA this stays unchecked. CDR3 length equals 16 residues. Germline CDR1 reads LNHNV; CDR2 reads YYDKDF (reference sequence). CDR3: CATSRDRDSSYNEQFF. Drawing the rest from reference TRBV15 and TRBJ2-1, the complete variable domain is DAMVIQNPRYQVTQFGKPVTLSCSQTLNHNVMYWYQQKSSQAPKLLFHYYDKDFNNEADTPDNFQSRRPNTSFCFLDIRSPGLGDTAMYLCATSRDRDSSYNEQFFGPGTRLTVL.

The gene calls are TRBV5-1 and TRBJ2-1; no DNA is available, so the TRBD1 call from TCRdb remains unchecked. The CDR3 consists of 13 residues. Germline V gene sequence: CDR1 SGHRS, CDR2 YFSETQ. The CDR3 loop reads CASSSRTHNEQFF.

This chain links TRBV28 with TRBJ2-5; the TCRdb call, TRBD2, lacks DNA for checking. The CDR3 spans 14 residues. Per germline, CDR1 MDHEN and CDR2 SYDVKM. The CDR3 is CASQTSGRSGTQYF.

The rearrangement links TRBV5-4 to TRBJ2-7; TCRdb lists TRBD2, though no DNA is available to test this call. The germline V gene encodes CDR1 SGHNT and CDR2 YYREEE (reference sequence). The CDR3 contains 16 residues. The CDR3: CASSQGTSGRWREQYF.

The chain links TRBV6-1 to TRBJ1-6; TCRdb selects TRBD1, and the lack of DNA leaves this call unchecked. The CDR3 is 14 amino acids. Germline V lookup: CDR1 MNHNS, CDR2 SASEGT. The CDR3: CASRSGTNNSPLHF.